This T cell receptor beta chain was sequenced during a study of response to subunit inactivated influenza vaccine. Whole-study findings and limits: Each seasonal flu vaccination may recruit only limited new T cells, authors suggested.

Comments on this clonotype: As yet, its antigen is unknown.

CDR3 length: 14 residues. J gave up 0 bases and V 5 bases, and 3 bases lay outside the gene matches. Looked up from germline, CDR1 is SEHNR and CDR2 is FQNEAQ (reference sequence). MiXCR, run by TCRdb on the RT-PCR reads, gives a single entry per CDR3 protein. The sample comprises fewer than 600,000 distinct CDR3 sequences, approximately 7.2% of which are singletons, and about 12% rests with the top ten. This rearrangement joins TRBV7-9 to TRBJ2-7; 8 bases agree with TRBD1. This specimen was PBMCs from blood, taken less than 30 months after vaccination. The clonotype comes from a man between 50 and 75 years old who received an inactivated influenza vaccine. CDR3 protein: CASSRQGFSYEQYF. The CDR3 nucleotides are TGTGCCAGCAGCCGACAGGGGTTCTCCTACGAGCAGTACTTC.